The 2 T cell receptor beta chains reported below all come from one sample, sequenced in a study of blood T cell repertoires in COVID-19. The table came from immunoSEQ multiplex PCR; TCRdb's copy has only in-frame clones and leaves some out. The profile shows 110,000 or so clones, approximately 84% of them singletons. Sequenced material: peripheral blood. The receptors originated from a woman aged 40 to 50 with acute or convalescent COVID-19.

CDR3 sequence reads: CASSQPQGRRTEAFF. The CDR3 DNA reads TGTGCCAGCAGCCAGCCACAGGGCCGGAGGACTGAAGCTTTCTTT. The chain has TRBV5-4 and TRBJ1-1; tentative D call: TRBD1 (6 bases). With 4 bases removed from V and 5 bases from J, the gap between germline ends came to 18 bases. The CDR3 totals 15 residues. Germline-derived CDR1 and CDR2 are SGHNT and YYREEE (reference sequence).

This clone turned up a few times. The V call is TRBV5-6, the J call TRBJ1-1, with D tentatively TRBD1 (6 bases). The V gene lost 4 bases and the J gene lost 4 bases, with 17 bases spanning the gap. This CDR3 has 15 amino acids. Germline CDR1 and CDR2: SGHDT and YYEEEE. The CDR3 coding sequence is TGTGCCAGCAGCCCCCTCAGGGGTAGGGTCACTGAAGCTTTCTTT. Translated, it gives CASSPLRGRVTEAFF.